Given below is one T cell receptor (beta chain) in context. This clonotype was detected only a few times. Its recognized antigen is unknown. Within one base of it there is no much larger clone, and no base qualities were kept. These data are taken from a study of T cells in Graves' hyperthyroidism and ophthalmopathy (dated by TCRdb to about 2019). Concerning the study at large: Peripheral blood samples were taken at the time of initial diagnosis, prior to any treatment. TCR Vbeta CDR3 sequencing of fewer than 150 peripheral blood samples (fewer than 45 ophthalmopathy, approximately 80 hyperthyroidism and approximately 17 progressor patients) is reported in the paper. The 100 discovery patients were randomly split 7:3 into training and test sets. To identify TCR V-J signatures that set the groups apart, the researchers used a discovery cohort of 100 patients, made up of under 45 with Graves' ophthalmopathy and about 60 with stable Graves' hyperthyroidism. After blood sampling, hyperthyroidism patients were treated with methimazole at a starting dose of 30 mg daily, and ophthalmopathy patients were treated with high-dose intravenous methylprednisolone. In roughly six Graves' hyperthyroidism patients, the study also compared T-cell repertoires from thyroid tissue with T-cell repertoires from blood. Whether ophthalmopathy could be predicted prospectively was tested in an independent validation cohort made up of under 20 hyperthyroidism patients plus 17 patients who later progressed to ophthalmopathy.

TCR beta CDR3 regions were amplified from RNA transcripts. A first-round RT-PCR of the TCR CDR3 used the HTBI primer set with the Qiagen OneStep RT-PCR kit. The libraries were constructed in a second round of multiplex PCR and then size-selected and purified. Paired-end sequencing of the libraries was performed with 100 bp reads on an Illumina HiSeq2000. In the original analysis: SOAPnuke was used to process the raw data, throwing out any read that contained adapters or uncalled bases, had a mean Phred below 15, or lacked an exact constant-primer or identifier match. High-quality paired reads were merged with COPE v1.2.5, and unique nucleotide sequences were defined as clonotypes. MiTCR v1.1 was used to align the clonotypes against IMGT TRBV, TRBD and TRBJ reference segments. Only V-J combinations with frequency above 0.0001, covering roughly 99% of repertoires, were analysed. A TCS score was defined as the ratio between F50 (clonal expansion) and ExV (chaos), using BLOSUM62-based TCRdist between CDR3 peptides within each V-J. Welch's t-statistics and random forest reduced several hundred V-J features to 13, which were used in a naive Bayes classifier (R e1071). TCRdb's own reprocessing of the public reads used fastp at Q25 and MiXCR and kept productive beta chains. Rows merge per CDR3 protein into single entries with the most common DNA and genes. TCRdb, rather than the study authors, made the V and J calls. This sample is represented by some 340,000 distinct CDR3 sequences; roughly 15% of them were singletons. The ten largest clones add up to approximately 35% of the sample.

Ophthalmopathy patients had moderately to severely active disease, Clinical Activity Score of at least 3, NOSPECS grade of at least 4, and duration under 3 months. Patients with uncontrolled infections, other autoimmune diseases, pregnancy or lactation were excluded. Clinical symptoms, serum thyroxine and TRAb, thyroid ultrasound, and orbital computed tomography formed the basis for the diagnoses. Ficoll-Paque density gradient centrifugation was used to isolate PBMCs from under 11 ml of fresh peripheral blood. Trizol reagent was used to extract total RNA, and RNA quality was then checked on an Agilent 2100 Bioanalyzer. What the work shows at the level of the full study, not this receptor alone: In validation, progression to ophthalmopathy was predicted by the model with about 70% sensitivity and approximately 78% specificity, a median of 6.5 months before onset. Sample size was not statistically predetermined, and blinding of investigators to group allocation was not performed. In cross-validation, a model built on a 13 V-J signature told ophthalmopathy apart from stable hyperthyroidism with approximately 90% sensitivity and around 84% specificity, and in testing the same model reached 80%/75%. Most expanded thyroid clonotypes (frequency above 0.001) were also detected in blood, a finding suggesting that blood repertoires may reflect thyroid immune responses.

The receptor's source is a woman in her thirties or forties with Graves' ophthalmopathy. The sequencing sample was made of blood.

The DNA reads as follows: TGTGCCAGCAGGAAAACAGGGGGCGCCGAAAAACTGTTTTTT. Its coded protein is CASRKTGGAEKLFF. The receptor chain draws on TRBV6-5 and TRBJ1-4, with 9 junctional bases fitting TRBD1. From the cysteine through the phenylalanine, the CDR3 covers 14 amino acids. Left in the record is the CDR3 DNA by itself, 42 bases read in frame from the first base. Trimming removed 6 bases from V and 8 bases from J; the gene matches leave 7 bases unexplained. Via the germline V gene, CDR1 is MNHEY and CDR2 SVGAGI.